This TCR beta chain is drawn from a study of read filtering for tumor transcriptome and immune sequencing. From about 400 ng of RNA, a library with molecular barcoded alpha/delta and beta/gamma adaptors was made. From the reads, TCRdb called clonotypes with MiXCR, one entry per CDR3 protein. The table has approximately 58,000 distinct CDR3 sequences, more than 20% seen once; the top ten hold about a sixth. Findings and limits, study-wide: The sorted CD138-negative fraction was a mixed bone marrow immune population, not purified T cells. Single-read clonotypes: around 81% of IR-seq clonotypes (around 4% of reads), about 75% of RNA-seq clonotypes (44.6% of reads).

Ten or more counts support this clonotype. Its specificity is not known. Deletions cut 4 bases from V and 5 bases from J, with 12 bases between. The CDR3 length is 14 residues. This receptor was obtained from a donor at least 40 years old with multiple myeloma. The sample taken for sequencing was a population of CD138-negative cells sorted from bone marrow. The V gene is TRBV12-3 or TRBV12-4, the J gene TRBJ2-1; D perhaps matches TRBD2 (6 bases). CDR3 coding DNA: TGTGCCAGCAGTTCTCCGGGACTTAACAATGAGCAGTTCTTC. It specifies CASSSPGLNNEQFF.